The text below deals with one T cell receptor beta chain. Its specificity is not known. 13 Jbeta primers and 60 Vbeta primers were used for the PCR. Sequenced by immunoSEQ multiplex PCR; TCRdb stores in-frame clones only, minus some. The sample holds approximately 130,000 clones, over 65% seen once. This entry is derived from a study of cytomegalovirus exposure and HLA in healthy donors. Overall study: Samples from HLA-typed donors yielded about 85 million unique TCRs in an early data release. Study-wide results and limits: In vitro, three CMV-associated chains proved specific for CMV antigens. Cytomegalovirus-associated TCR beta chains were listed, numbering roughly 150.

The germline V gene has CDR1 SGHKS and CDR2 YYEKEE (reference sequence). This CDR3 has 16 residues. V was trimmed by 2 bases and J by 0 bases, leaving 15 bases between them. The sequenced sample was PBMCs. The TCR was taken from a young man in good health and CMV-seronegative. The chain links TRBV5-5 to TRBJ2-7; perhaps TRBD2 as D (6 bases). The CDR3 DNA sequence: TGTGCCAGCAGCTTTAATGCTGGAGGGAGCTCCTACGAGCAGTACTTC. Translation: CASSFNAGGSSYEQYF.